This TCR beta chain was sequenced in a study of post-analysis software for immune sequencing data. This clonotype was observed a single time. Its matching antigen is unknown. At one end the junction does not follow the germline gene, possibly because of a read error. CDR3 length: 15 amino acids. Germline V gene sequence: CDR1 SGHAT, CDR2 FQNNGV. Unique molecular identifiers tagged the TCR beta cDNA libraries. T cells numbering 1 to 10 million gave rise to around 460,000 cDNA molecules. A single record per CDR3 protein comes from TCRdb applying MiXCR to the PCR reads. The data contain hundreds of thousands of distinct CDR3 sequences, 55% to 70% of them singletons. Study conclusions and caveats: Those with multiple sclerosis, the patient group, showed significantly lower normalized Chao1 diversity than controls. Higher frequency in patients than in controls was seen for five TRBV segments, with TRBV5-6, TRBV5-1 and TRBV20-1 among them.

The chain employs TRBV11-2 and TRBJ2-3; no definite D call. Sequencing input: blood. The TCR comes from a girl under 10 years old with multiple sclerosis. The CDR3 sequence: CASSTTDWRTDPQYF. The CDR3 DNA follows: TGTGCCAGCAGCACCACCGACTGGCGCACAGATCCGCAGTATTTT.